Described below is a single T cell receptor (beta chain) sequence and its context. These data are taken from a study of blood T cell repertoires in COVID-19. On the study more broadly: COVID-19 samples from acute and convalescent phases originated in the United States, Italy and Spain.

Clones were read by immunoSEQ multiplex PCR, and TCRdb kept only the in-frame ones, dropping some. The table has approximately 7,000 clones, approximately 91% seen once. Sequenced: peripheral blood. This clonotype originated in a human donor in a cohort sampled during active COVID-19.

The CDR3 is CASSQTPMNTEAFF. In DNA form, the CDR3 reads TGTGCCAGCAGCCAAACACCCATGAACACTGAAGCTTTCTTT. The chain employs TRBV3-1 (or the pseudogene TRBV3-2) and TRBJ1-1; D gene uncertain. CDR1 is LGHDT and CDR2 is YNNKEL in the germline V gene (reference sequence). V lost 2 bases to trimming and J lost 0 bases, with 7 bases between them. This CDR3 contains 14 residues.